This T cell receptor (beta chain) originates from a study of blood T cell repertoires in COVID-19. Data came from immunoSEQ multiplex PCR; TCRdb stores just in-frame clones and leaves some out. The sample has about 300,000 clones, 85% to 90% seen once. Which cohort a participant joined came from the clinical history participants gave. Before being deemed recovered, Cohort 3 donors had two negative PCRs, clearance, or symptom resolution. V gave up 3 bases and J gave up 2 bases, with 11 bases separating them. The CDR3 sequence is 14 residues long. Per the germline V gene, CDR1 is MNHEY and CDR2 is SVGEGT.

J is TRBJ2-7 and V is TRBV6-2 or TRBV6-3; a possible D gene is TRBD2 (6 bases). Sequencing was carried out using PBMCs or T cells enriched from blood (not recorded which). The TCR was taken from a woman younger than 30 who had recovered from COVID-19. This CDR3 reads CASSYSGVPYEQYF. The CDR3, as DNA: TGTGCCAGCAGTTATTCGGGGGTCCCCTACGAGCAGTACTTC.